Below, 25 T cell receptor beta chains from the same sample are listed, as sequenced in a study of neurological immune-mediated disorders. In TCRdb, the 5' RACE reads were re-called with MiXCR into one record per CDR3 protein. This table holds about 70,000 distinct CDR3 sequences, over 4% found once. The specimen was PBMCs. The receptors shown here come from a human donor with multiple sclerosis. The donor label of this sample is uncertain.

In its sample, this clonotype was seen many times. This chain connects TRBV29-1 to TRBJ1-3, with 11 bases identical to TRBD1. Trimming cost V 7 bases and J 2 bases; bases outside gene matches: 10. Germline CDR1 reads SQVTM; CDR2 reads ANQGSEA. This CDR3 is built from 16 residues. The CDR3 nucleotides are TGCAGCGCCTCACCGCTGGACAGGGGGCCTGGAAACACCATATATTTT. Protein product: CSASPLDRGPGNTIYF.

The table lists this clonotype with many counts. The V call is TRBV15, the J call TRBJ2-7; TRBD1 aligns across 7 bases. Germline CDR1 LNHNV, CDR2 YYDKDF (reference sequence). CDR3 length: 14 residues. Germline trimming cut 5 bases from V and 0 bases from J; bases unmatched to any gene: 4. CDR3: CATSDRDSSYEQYF. CDR3 DNA sequence: TGTGCCACCAGCGACCGGGACAGCTCCTACGAGCAGTACTTC.

This clonotype was found many times. This chain links TRBV4-2 with TRBJ2-5; D not certain. Germline CDR1 reads LGHNA; CDR2 reads YNFKEQ. The CDR3 covers 14 residues. Trimming shortened V by 4 bases and J by 4 bases, and 13 bases separated the two germline ends. The CDR3 sequence: CASSPLNRGETQYF. For the CDR3, the DNA is TGTGCCAGCAGCCCACTGAATAGAGGAGAGACCCAGTACTTC.

This clonotype was seen ten or more times. The rearrangement joins TRBV5-1 to TRBJ1-5; D gene unclear. Germline loops: CDR1 SGHRS, CDR2 YFSETQ. Trimming left V 0 bases short and J 0 bases short, with 4 bases between. The CDR3 runs 14 residues. The CDR3 DNA follows: TGCGCCAGCAGCTTGGGGTTTAGCAATCAGCCCCAGCATTTT. Residues: CASSLGFSNQPQHF.

This clonotype was counted ten times or more. The J gene is TRBJ2-2, the V gene TRBV10-3; D tentatively reads TRBD1 or TRBD2 (5 bases each). V shed 4 bases and J shed 8 bases, with 14 bases lying between them. This CDR3 is built from 14 residues. CDR1 and CDR2 from the germline V gene are ENHRY and SYGVKD. CDR3 coding DNA: TGTGCCATCAGTGTCCCCGGGGCGGCGGGGGAGCTGTTTTTT. Amino acid sequence: CAISVPGAAGELFF.

This clonotype was detected many times. This chain links TRBV6-5 with TRBJ2-6; a possible D gene is TRBD2 (6 bases). Between the trimmed V and J ends, which lost 6 bases and 3 bases, there was a span of 9 bases. Germline V CDR1 and CDR2: MNHEY, SVGAGI. There are 14 residues in the CDR3. Here the CDR3 reads CASRLGGGANVLTF. The CDR3 coding sequence is TGTGCCAGCAGGTTGGGGGGTGGGGCCAACGTCCTGACTTTC.

This clonotype was detected many times. The rearrangement links TRBV7-2 to TRBJ1-1, with D tentatively TRBD1 (5 bases). The V end lost 4 bases, the J end lost 6 bases, and 21 bases lay between the germline ends. Germline-derived CDR1 and CDR2 are SGHTA and FQGNSA. This CDR3 has 16 amino acids. The CDR3 loop is CASSSTPSGVEAEAFF. The CDR3 nucleotides are TGTGCCAGCAGCTCCACCCCCTCGGGGGTTGAGGCTGAAGCTTTCTTT.

In its sample, this clonotype was seen many times. The chain has TRBV5-1 and TRBJ2-3; D is possibly TRBD1 (6 bases). Trimming left V 7 bases short and J 4 bases short, with 16 bases between. Germline V CDR1 and CDR2: SGHRS, YFSETQ. The CDR3 runs 14 residues. CDR3 protein: CASRPGGNADTQYF. For the CDR3, the DNA is TGCGCCAGCCGCCCTGGGGGCAACGCAGATACGCAGTATTTT.

This clonotype was found many times. The chain uses TRBV12-3 or TRBV12-4 and TRBJ2-1; no firm D call. The CDR3 loop spans 14 amino acids. V gave up 5 bases and J gave up 8 bases, with 16 bases separating them. The CDR3 bases are TGTGCCAGCAGTCTGTGGACGGAAGGGTATGAGCAGTTCTTC. It specifies CASSLWTEGYEQFF.

This clonotype was observed many times. The chain links TRBV7-2 to TRBJ2-4, with D possibly being TRBD1 (5 bases). Between the trimmed V and J ends, which lost 4 bases and 0 bases, there was a span of 13 bases. The CDR3 consists of 16 residues. Germline-derived CDR1 and CDR2 are SGHTA and FQGNSA. The CDR3: CASSSQAYLAKNIQYF. CDR3 coding DNA: TGTGCCAGCAGCTCACAGGCATACCTAGCCAAAAACATTCAGTACTTC.

This clonotype was seen ten or more times. The chain has TRBV7-9 and TRBJ2-2, with unresolved D. Germline CDR1 SEHNR, CDR2 FQNEAQ (reference sequence). The CDR3 contains 14 residues. V lost 2 bases to trimming and J lost 6 bases, with 10 bases between them. The CDR3, as DNA: TGTGCCAGCAGCTTACTGGCGACGGCCGGGGAGCTGTTTTTT. This encodes CASSLLATAGELFF.

This clonotype was counted ten times or more. The chain recombines TRBV7-2 with TRBJ2-3, with D possibly being TRBD2 (5 bases). V shed 3 bases and J shed 6 bases, with 13 bases lying between them. Germline V gives CDR1 SGHTA, CDR2 FQGNSA. The CDR3 totals 14 residues. Here the CDR3 DNA reads TGTGCCAGCAGCTTTCGACCCGAGGGCGATACGCAGTATTTT. Encoded protein: CASSFRPEGDTQYF.

This clonotype was seen many times. This rearrangement joins TRBV20-1 to TRBJ2-7; maybe TRBD2 (5 bases). Trimming removed 1 base at V and 4 bases at J, with 14 bases between. Germline-derived CDR1 and CDR2 are DFQATT and SNEGSKA (reference sequence). The CDR3 spans 14 residues. The CDR3 loop reads CSARGPGKLYEQYF. The CDR3 DNA sequence: TGCAGTGCTAGAGGTCCCGGGAAACTTTACGAGCAGTACTTC.

This clonotype was counted at least ten times. The CDR3 reads CASGRGSAEVADTQYF. CDR3 in DNA: TGCGCCAGCGGGCGAGGAAGTGCTGAAGTGGCAGATACGCAGTATTTT. The J gene is TRBJ2-3, the V gene TRBV5-1; D remains unclear. V gave up 7 bases and J gave up 4 bases, with 22 bases separating them. This CDR3 region has 16 residues. Looked up from germline, CDR1 is SGHRS and CDR2 is YFSETQ.

At least ten counts were recorded for this clonotype. V and J are TRBV20-1 and TRBJ1-1, with D unclear. The germline V gene has CDR1 DFQATT and CDR2 SNEGSKA (reference sequence). Trimming took 2 bases from V and 4 from J, leaving 11 bases between them. The CDR3 runs to 13 residues. The CDR3 spells CSARSWEGTEAFF. The CDR3 DNA reads as TGCAGTGCTAGATCTTGGGAGGGCACTGAAGCTTTCTTT.

The sample holds many counts of this clonotype. One end of the junction fails to match germline, which may point to a read error. This chain links TRBV12-5 with TRBJ2-1; D uncertain. Germline V gene lookup returns CDR1 LGHNT and CDR2 FRNRAP. The CDR3 contains 14 residues. The CDR3 protein is CASGLGLPYNEQFF. The CDR3 bases are TGTGCTAGTGGCTTGGGTCTGCCCTACAATGAGCAGTTCTTC.

This clonotype was observed at least ten times. The chain couples TRBV7-9 to TRBJ1-1; 7 nucleotides align to TRBD1. Per germline, CDR1 SEHNR and CDR2 FQNEAQ (reference sequence). J was trimmed by 5 bases and V by 5 bases; bases with no gene match: 11. The CDR3 sequence is 15 residues long. The CDR3 region has the DNA TGTGCCAGCAGCCACCTGGAACAGGGGAAGACTGAAGCTTTCTTT. Translating gives CASSHLEQGKTEAFF. Drawing the rest from reference TRBV7-9 and TRBJ1-1, the complete variable domain is DTGVSQNPRHKITKRGQNVTFRCDPISEHNRLYWYRQTLGQGPEFLTYFQNEAQLEKSRLLSDRFSAERPKGSFSTLEIQRTEQGDSAMYLCASSHLEQGKTEAFFGQGTRLTVV.

This clonotype occurred many times. The chain joins TRBV5-8 to TRBJ2-5, with TRBD1 matching 8 bases. The CDR3 covers 14 residues. Germline V gene sequence: CDR1 SGHTS, CDR2 YDEGEE. V was clipped by 4 bases and J by 5 bases; unmatched bases: 7. The CDR3 loop is CASSQTTGEETQYF. The DNA of the CDR3 is TGTGCCAGCAGCCAGACGACAGGGGAGGAGACCCAGTACTTC.

The chain uses TRBV7-2 and TRBJ1-2; maybe TRBD1 (5 bases). The V end was cut by 2 bases, the J end by 4 bases, with 14 bases between. The CDR3 is 15 amino acids. Per the germline V gene, CDR1 is SGHTA and CDR2 is FQGNSA. Written as DNA, the CDR3 is TGTGCCAGCAGCTTAAAGGGGCTCCGAGGCTATGGCTACACCTTC. Encoded protein: CASSLKGLRGYGYTF.

This clonotype occurred many times. J is TRBJ2-1 and V is TRBV6-5; D not certain. This CDR3 has 13 amino acids. Germline V lookup: CDR1 MNHEY, CDR2 SVGAGI. Trimming stripped 0 bases from V and 4 bases from J, with 4 bases between. CDR3 sequence (DNA): TGTGCCAGCAGTTACTCGCGGTACAATGAGCAGTTCTTC. Translation: CASSYSRYNEQFF.

Regarding this clonotype: One junction end does not reproduce the germline sequence, and a read error may be involved. J is TRBJ2-5 and V is TRBV7-6; D gene unclear. CDR1 is SGHVS, CDR2 FNYEAQ, per germline. This CDR3 is built from 17 residues. The CDR3 DNA follows: TGTGTCAGCAGCTTAAGGACGTCGGACGGTGGGGAAGAGACCCAGTACTTC. Its protein product is CVSSLRTSDGGEETQYF. The whole variable domain, remainder taken from reference TRBV7-6 and TRBJ2-5, is GAGVSQSPRYKVTKRGQDVALRCDPISGHVSLYWYRQALGQGPEFLTYFNYEAQQDKSGLPNDRFSAERPEGSISTLTIQRTEQRDSAMYRCVSSLRTSDGGEETQYFGPGTRLLVL.

V and J are TRBV4-1 and TRBJ1-5; a weak D match, TRBD1 (5 bases). Deletions cut 0 bases from V and 6 bases from J, with 12 bases between. Germline V CDR1 and CDR2: MGHRA, YSYEKL. There are 15 residues in the CDR3. The CDR3 loop is CASSQETTVSQPQHF. The CDR3 coding sequence is TGCGCCAGCAGCCAAGAAACGACAGTTAGTCAGCCCCAGCATTTT.

There are many counts of this clonotype. CDR3 in DNA: TGTGCCAGCACCACTTTACTCCGACTAGCGGGGGGGCATTATGAGCAGTTCTTC. As protein: CASTTLLRLAGGHYEQFF. V and J are TRBV11-2 and TRBJ2-1, with 14 bases matching TRBD2. This CDR3 contains 18 residues. Germline values: CDR1 SGHAT, CDR2 FQNNGV. Unmatched junction bases numbered 16, after V lost 7 bases and J lost 8 bases.

This clonotype was picked up many times. The chain combines TRBV14 with TRBJ1-4; D is perhaps TRBD1 (6 bases). Germline lookup yields CDR1 SGHDN and CDR2 FVKESK. The CDR3 length is 16 residues. V was shortened by 1 base and J by 5 bases, with 14 bases between the two germline ends. CDR3 sequence (DNA): TGTGCCAGCAGCCAAGGCCTCAGGGGATCAAATGAAAAACTGTTTTTT. Its protein is CASSQGLRGSNEKLFF. The complete variable domain, with remaining parts taken from reference TRBV14 and TRBJ1-4, reads EAGVTQFPSHSVIEKGQTVTLRCDPISGHDNLYWYRRVMGKEIKFLLHFVKESKQDESGMPNNRFLAERTGGTYSTLKVQPAELEDSGVYFCASSQGLRGSNEKLFFGSGTQLSVL.

This clonotype came up many times. The chain carries TRBV4-1 and TRBJ2-1; D is undetermined. The CDR3 contains 11 residues. Germline CDR1 is MGHRA and CDR2 is YSYEKL. V was trimmed by 2 bases and J by 8 bases, leaving 4 bases between them. The DNA of the CDR3 is TGCGCCAGCAGCCAATGGGATGAGCAGTTCTTC. Encoded protein: CASSQWDEQFF.